Listed here is a single TCR beta chain. V lost 2 bases and J 5 bases, leaving 10 bases between the germline ends. This CDR3 has 13 amino acids. Per germline, CDR1 SGHRS and CDR2 YFSETQ. The data originate from a study of shared clonotypes between healthy human individuals. The assay was immunoSEQ multiplex PCR, and TCRdb's table has in-frame clones only and misses some. The sample carries millions of clones, 85% to 95% recorded once. The chain combines TRBV5-1 with TRBJ2-5, with D hard to call. The clonotype was recovered from a man aged 18 to 30 in good health. The sequenced sample consisted of naive CD4+ T cells sorted from blood. As to subset: CD45RA+ positively selected. CDR3 region: CASSLPSVETQYF. Here the CDR3 DNA reads TGCGCCAGCAGCTTACCGAGCGTTGAGACCCAGTACTTC. Full variable domain (rest looked up from reference TRBV5-1 and TRBJ2-5): KAGVTQTPRYLIKTRGQQVTLSCSPISGHRSVSWYQQTPGQGLQFLFEYFSETQRNKGNFPGRFSGRQFSNSRSEMNVSTLELGDSALYLCASSLPSVETQYFGPGTRLLVL.